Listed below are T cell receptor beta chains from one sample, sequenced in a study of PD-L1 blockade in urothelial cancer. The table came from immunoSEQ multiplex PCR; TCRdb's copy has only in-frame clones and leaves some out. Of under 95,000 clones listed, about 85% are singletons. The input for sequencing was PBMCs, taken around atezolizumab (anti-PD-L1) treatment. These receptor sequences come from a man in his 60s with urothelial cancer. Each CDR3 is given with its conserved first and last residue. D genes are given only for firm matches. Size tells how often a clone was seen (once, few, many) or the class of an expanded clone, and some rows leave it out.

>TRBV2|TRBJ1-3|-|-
TGTGCCAGCTCTTTAGTCACGAACACCATATATTTT
CASSLVTNTIYF
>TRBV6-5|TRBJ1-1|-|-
TGTGCCAGCAGTTACACCACTCATCGGGGGAACACTGAAGCTTTCTTT
CASSYTTHRGNTEAFF
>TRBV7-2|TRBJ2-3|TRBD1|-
TGTGCCAGCAGCTCTGGGACAGGGGGTCCGCGTACGCAGTATTTT
CASSSGTGGPRTQYF
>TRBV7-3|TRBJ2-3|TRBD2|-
TGTGCCAGCAGCTTAGTCCCGGGGACTAGCGGGAGTCCCACAGATACGCAGTATTTT
CASSLVPGTSGSPTDTQYF
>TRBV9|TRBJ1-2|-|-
TGTGCCAGCAGCGTAGCTCAGGCGGGCGCCTATGGCTACACCTTC
CASSVAQAGAYGYTF
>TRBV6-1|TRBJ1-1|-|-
TGTGCCAGCAGTGAATATCAAGGGGGACGGTCTGGTGAAGCTTTCTTT
CASSEYQGGRSGEAFF
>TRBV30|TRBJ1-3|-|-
TGTGCCTGGAGTTACGGTCTCTCTGGAAACACCATATATTTT
CAWSYGLSGNTIYF
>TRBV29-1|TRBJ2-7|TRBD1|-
TGCAGCGTTGAGGGGGGACAGGGGTCGTACGAGCAGTACTTC
CSVEGGQGSYEQYF
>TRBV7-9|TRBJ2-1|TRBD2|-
TGTGCCAGCAGCTTAGAGACTAGCGGGAGAAGGAATGAGCAGTTCTTC
CASSLETSGRRNEQFF
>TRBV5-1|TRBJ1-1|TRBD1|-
TGCGCCAGCAGCTTGGCTCTGCCAGGGGGCTTGGACACTGAAGCTTTCTTT
CASSLALPGGLDTEAFF
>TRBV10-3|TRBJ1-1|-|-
TGTGCCATCAGGAAAGCGGGGAACACTGAAGCTTTCTTT
CAIRKAGNTEAFF
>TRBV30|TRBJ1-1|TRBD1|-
TGTGCCTGGAGTCAGGGGGCTACGGGTGAAGCTTTCTTT
CAWSQGATGEAFF
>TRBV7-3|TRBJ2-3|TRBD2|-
TGTGCCAGCAGCCCCGGACTAGCGGGGGGCGATACGCAGTATTTT
CASSPGLAGGDTQYF
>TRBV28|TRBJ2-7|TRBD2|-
TGTGCCAGCAGTTTACCCCCTCGACTAGCATACGAGCAGTACTTC
CASSLPPRLAYEQYF
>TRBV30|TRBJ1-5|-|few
TGTGCCTGGAACCGGGACATGGCTCAGCCCCAGCATTTT
CAWNRDMAQPQHF
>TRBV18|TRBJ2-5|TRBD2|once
TGTGCCAGCTCACAATCGACTAGCATCCAAGAGACCCAGTACTTC
CASSQSTSIQETQYF
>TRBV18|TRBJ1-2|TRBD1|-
TGTGCCAGCTCACCAGGACGGGACAGGGGGCCTTCTAACTATGGCTACACCTTC
CASSPGRDRGPSNYGYTF
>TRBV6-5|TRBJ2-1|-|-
TGTGCCAGCAGTTACTCGACCACTAGTGGCAATGAGCAGTTCTTC
CASSYSTTSGNEQFF
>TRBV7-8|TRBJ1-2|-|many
TGTGCCAGCAGCCCCCGGGGGGCACCTAACTATGGCTACACCTTC
CASSPRGAPNYGYTF
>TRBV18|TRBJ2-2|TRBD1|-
TGTGCCAGCTCACCACGGGACAGGGGAGGCACCGGGGAGCTGTTTTTT
CASSPRDRGGTGELFF
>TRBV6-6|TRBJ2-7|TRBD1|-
TGTGCCAGCAGTAGGGGGACAGGGGGCATCTACGAGCAGTACTTC
CASSRGTGGIYEQYF
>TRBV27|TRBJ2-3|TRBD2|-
TGTGCCAGCAGCCTACTAGCGCCGAGCACAGATACGCAGTATTTT
CASSLLAPSTDTQYF
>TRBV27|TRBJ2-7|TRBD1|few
TGTGCCAGCAGTTCTTATGGCAGGGGGCTAGGATACGAGCAGTACTTC
CASSSYGRGLGYEQYF
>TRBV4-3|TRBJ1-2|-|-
TGCGCCAGCAGCCAAGATCGCTGGACTGTAGGCTACACCTTC
CASSQDRWTVGYTF
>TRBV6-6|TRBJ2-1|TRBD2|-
TGTGCCAGCAGCTCTGGCGGGGGGGGATACAATGAGCAGTTCTTC
CASSSGGGGYNEQFF
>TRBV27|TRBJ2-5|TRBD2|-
TGTGCCAGCAGGAGGGGACTAGCGGAACAAGAGACCCAGTACTTC
CASRRGLAEQETQYF
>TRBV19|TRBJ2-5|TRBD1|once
TGTGCCAGTAGTATCGGGGGAGGACAGGGGCAGGAGACCCAGTACTTC
CASSIGGGQGQETQYF
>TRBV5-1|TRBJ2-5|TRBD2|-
TGCGCCAGCAGCTTGGCCGGGGGGAACCAAGAGACCCAGTACTTC
CASSLAGGNQETQYF
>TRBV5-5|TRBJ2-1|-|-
TGTGCCAGCAGCTTGGTTCTCCGCGGTGAGCAGTTCTTC
CASSLVLRGEQFF
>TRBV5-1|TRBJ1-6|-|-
TGCGCCAGCAGCTTGGCCCAGAATAATTCACCCCTCCACTTT
CASSLAQNNSPLHF
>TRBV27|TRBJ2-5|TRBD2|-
TGTGCCAGCAGTTTAGGGCAGGGTAGACTAGCGGGAGGAGCCACCCAGTACTTC
CASSLGQGRLAGGATQYF
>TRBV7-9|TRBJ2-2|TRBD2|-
TGTGCCAGCATCCAAAATATAGCGGGCGCGAACACCGGGGAGCTGTTTTTT
CASIQNIAGANTGELFF
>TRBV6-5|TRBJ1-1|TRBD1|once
TGTGCCAGTGGACAGGGGCGAATTCAGACTGAAGCTTTCTTT
CASGQGRIQTEAFF
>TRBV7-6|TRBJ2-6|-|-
TGTGCCAGCAGCTTAGGCCAGGGCGTAGGGGGGGCCAACGTCCTGACTTTC
CASSLGQGVGGANVLTF
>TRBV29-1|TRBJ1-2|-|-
TGCAGCGTTGTGGGCAGGTCTAACTATGGCTACACCTTC
CSVVGRSNYGYTF
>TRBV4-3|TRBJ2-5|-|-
TGCGCCAGCAGCCCTGACAGGGCGGGGGAGACCCAGTACTTC
CASSPDRAGETQYF
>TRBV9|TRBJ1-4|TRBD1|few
TGTGCCAGCAGCGTCGGACAGGGCTTGGGGGAAAAACTGTTTTTT
CASSVGQGLGEKLFF
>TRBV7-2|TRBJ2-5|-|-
TGTGCCAGCAGCCAAGCTAGATTCCAAGAGACCCAGTACTTC
CASSQARFQETQYF
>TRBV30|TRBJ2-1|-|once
TGTGCCTGGACATCCCTAGCTGACTCCTACAATGAGCAGTTCTTC
CAWTSLADSYNEQFF
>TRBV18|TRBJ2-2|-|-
TGTGCCAGCTCACCAGCCGGGGCCGGGGAGCTGTTTTTT
CASSPAGAGELFF
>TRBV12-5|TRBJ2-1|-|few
TGTGCTAGTGGTTTGGTTGGTAGCGGAATTACAAGGAATGAGCAGTTCTTC
CASGLVGSGITRNEQFF
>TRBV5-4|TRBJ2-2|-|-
TGTGCCAGCAGTACCGGGATCACCTCGAACACCGGGGAGCTGTTTTTT
CASSTGITSNTGELFF
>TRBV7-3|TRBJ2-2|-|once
TGTGCCAGCAGCTGGGCCCGTTATGGCGGGGAGCTGTTTTTT
CASSWARYGGELFF
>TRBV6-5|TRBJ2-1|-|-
TGTGCCACAGGAACCCTAATTTGGAATGAGCAGTTCTTC
CATGTLIWNEQFF
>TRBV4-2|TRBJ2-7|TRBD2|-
TGTGCCAGCAGCCAAGAAGGCCTAGCGGGAGGCGGAGTCTACGAGCAGTACTTC
CASSQEGLAGGGVYEQYF
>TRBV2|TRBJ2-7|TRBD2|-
TGTGCCAGCAGGGGACTAGCGGGAGGGCCGAGCTCCTACGAGCAGTACTTC
CASRGLAGGPSSYEQYF
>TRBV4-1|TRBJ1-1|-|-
TGCGCCAGCAGCTACTCAACAGGGCCAGGTGAAGCTTTCTTT
CASSYSTGPGEAFF
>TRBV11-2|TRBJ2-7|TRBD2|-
TGTGCCAGCAATCGTCTAGCGGGCCGCCGCTACGAGCAGTACTTC
CASNRLAGRRYEQYF
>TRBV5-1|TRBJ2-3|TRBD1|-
TGCGCCAGCAGCCGGACAGGGGGGCCAGATACGCAGTATTTT
CASSRTGGPDTQYF
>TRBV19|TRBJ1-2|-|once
TGTGCCAGTAGTATTCAGGGAGGCGGCTACACCTTC
CASSIQGGGYTF
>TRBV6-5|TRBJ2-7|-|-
TGTGCCAGCAGTTACACCTCCAACGAGCAGTACTTC
CASSYTSNEQYF
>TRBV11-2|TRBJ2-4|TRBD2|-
TGTGCCAGCAGCCCGCGAGGGGCGGGAGTGTCCGACAAAAACATTCAGTACTTC
CASSPRGAGVSDKNIQYF